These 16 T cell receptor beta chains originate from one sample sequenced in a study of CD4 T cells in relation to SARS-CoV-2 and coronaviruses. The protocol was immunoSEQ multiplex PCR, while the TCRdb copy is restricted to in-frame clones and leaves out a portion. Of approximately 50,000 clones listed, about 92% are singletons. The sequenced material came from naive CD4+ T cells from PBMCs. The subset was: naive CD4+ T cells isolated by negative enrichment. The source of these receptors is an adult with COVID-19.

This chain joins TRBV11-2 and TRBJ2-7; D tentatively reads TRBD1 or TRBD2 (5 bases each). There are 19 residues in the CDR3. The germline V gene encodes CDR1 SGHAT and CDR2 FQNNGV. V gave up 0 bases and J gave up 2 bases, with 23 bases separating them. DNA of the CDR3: TGTGCCAGCAGCTTAGATCTGATGGAACGGGACGGTCACACCTACGAGCAGTACTTC. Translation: CASSLDLMERDGHTYEQYF.

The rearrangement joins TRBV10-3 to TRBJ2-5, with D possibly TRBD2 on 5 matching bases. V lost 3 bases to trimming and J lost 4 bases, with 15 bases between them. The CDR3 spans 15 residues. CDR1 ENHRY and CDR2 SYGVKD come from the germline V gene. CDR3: CAISDPSGLLETQYF. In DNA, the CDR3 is TGTGCCATCAGTGACCCCTCGGGGTTATTAGAGACCCAGTACTTC.

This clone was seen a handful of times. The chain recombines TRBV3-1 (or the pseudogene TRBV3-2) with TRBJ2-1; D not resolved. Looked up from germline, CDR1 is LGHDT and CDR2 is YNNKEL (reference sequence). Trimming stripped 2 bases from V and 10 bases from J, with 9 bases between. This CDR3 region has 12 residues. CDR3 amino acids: CASSQPEGEQFF. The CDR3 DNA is TGTGCCAGCAGCCAACCCGAAGGGGAGCAGTTCTTC.

This chain's CDR3 is CASSQRGREFTDTQYF. The CDR3 bases are TGTGCCAGCAGCCAACGGGGGCGGGAATTCACAGATACGCAGTATTTT. The chain employs TRBV7-2 and TRBJ2-3; the D call may be TRBD1 or TRBD2 (6 bases each). With 5 bases removed from V and 2 bases from J, the gap between germline ends came to 17 bases. CDR3 size: 16 residues. Looked up from germline, CDR1 is SGHTA and CDR2 is FQGNSA. The full variable domain, completed using reference TRBV7-2 and TRBJ2-3, is GAGVSQSPSNKVTEKGKDVELRCDPISGHTALYWYRQSLGQGLEFLIYFQGNSAPDKSGLPSDRFSAERTGGSVSTLTIQRTQQEDSAVYLCASSQRGREFTDTQYFGPGTRLTVL.

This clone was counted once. In DNA, the CDR3 is TGTGCCAGCAGCTCGGACAATCAGCCCCAGCATTTT. Translated: CASSSDNQPQHF. This chain joins TRBV2 and TRBJ1-5; D is undetermined. Per germline, CDR1 SNHLY and CDR2 FYNNEI. This CDR3 has 12 amino acids. The V end lost 6 bases, the J end lost 3 bases, and 6 bases lay between the germline ends.

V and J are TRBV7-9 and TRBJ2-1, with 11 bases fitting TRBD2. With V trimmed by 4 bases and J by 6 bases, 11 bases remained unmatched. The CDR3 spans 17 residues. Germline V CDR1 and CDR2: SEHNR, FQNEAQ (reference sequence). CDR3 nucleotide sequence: TGTGCCAGCAGCTCCCTAATAGCGGGAGGGCCCGGCAATGAGCAGTTCTTC. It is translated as CASSSLIAGGPGNEQFF.

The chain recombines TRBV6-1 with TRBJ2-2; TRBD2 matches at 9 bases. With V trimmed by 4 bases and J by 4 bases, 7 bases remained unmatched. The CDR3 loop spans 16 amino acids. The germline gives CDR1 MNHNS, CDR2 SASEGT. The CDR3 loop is CASSGGIAGVTGELFF. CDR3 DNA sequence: TGTGCCAGCAGTGGGGGAATAGCGGGGGTCACCGGGGAGCTGTTTTTT.

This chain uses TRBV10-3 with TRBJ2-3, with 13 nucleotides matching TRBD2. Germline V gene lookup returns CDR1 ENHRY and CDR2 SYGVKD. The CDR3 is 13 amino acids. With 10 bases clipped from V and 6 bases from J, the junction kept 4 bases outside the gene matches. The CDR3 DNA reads TGTGCCAGTGGGACTAGCGGGGCGGATACGCAGTATTTT. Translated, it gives CASGTSGADTQYF.

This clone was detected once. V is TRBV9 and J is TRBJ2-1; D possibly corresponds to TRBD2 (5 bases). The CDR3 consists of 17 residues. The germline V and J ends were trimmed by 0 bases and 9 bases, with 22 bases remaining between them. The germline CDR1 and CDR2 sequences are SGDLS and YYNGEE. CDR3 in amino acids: CASSVAVSRLSAPEQFF. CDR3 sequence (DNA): TGTGCCAGCAGCGTAGCGGTGTCGAGACTATCGGCTCCTGAGCAGTTCTTC.

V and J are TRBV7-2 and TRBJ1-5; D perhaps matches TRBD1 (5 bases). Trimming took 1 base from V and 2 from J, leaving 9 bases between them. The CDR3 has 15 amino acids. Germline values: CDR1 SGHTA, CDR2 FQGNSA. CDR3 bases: TGTGCCAGCAGCTTAGGTGGGGACGGCAATCAGCCCCAGCATTTT. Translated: CASSLGGDGNQPQHF.

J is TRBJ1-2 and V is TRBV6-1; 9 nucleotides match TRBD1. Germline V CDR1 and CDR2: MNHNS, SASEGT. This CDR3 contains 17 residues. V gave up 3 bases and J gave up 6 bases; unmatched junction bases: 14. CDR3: CASSDPYWTGVRDGYTF. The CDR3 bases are TGTGCCAGCAGTGACCCCTACTGGACAGGGGTAAGGGATGGCTACACCTTC.

The CDR3 sequence is CASNWEQSTEAFF. DNA for the CDR3: TGTGCCAGCAATTGGGAACAGAGCACTGAAGCTTTCTTT. The V gene is TRBV2, the J gene TRBJ1-1; D not certain. V lost 7 bases and J 4 bases, leaving 13 bases between the germline ends. The length of the CDR3 is 13 residues. Germline V lookup: CDR1 SNHLY, CDR2 FYNNEI.

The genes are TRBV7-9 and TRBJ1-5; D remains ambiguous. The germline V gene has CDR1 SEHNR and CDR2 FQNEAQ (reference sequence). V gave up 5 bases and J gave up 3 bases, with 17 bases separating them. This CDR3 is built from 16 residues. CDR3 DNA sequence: TGTGCCAGCAGCACTCCGGGCCGTTCGTTCAATCAGCCCCAGCATTTT. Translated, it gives CASSTPGRSFNQPQHF.

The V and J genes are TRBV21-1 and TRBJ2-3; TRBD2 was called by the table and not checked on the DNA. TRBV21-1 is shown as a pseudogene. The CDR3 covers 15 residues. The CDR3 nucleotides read TGTGCCAGCGGACTGACTAGTAATATCACAGATACGCAGTATTTT. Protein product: CASGLTSNITDTQYF.

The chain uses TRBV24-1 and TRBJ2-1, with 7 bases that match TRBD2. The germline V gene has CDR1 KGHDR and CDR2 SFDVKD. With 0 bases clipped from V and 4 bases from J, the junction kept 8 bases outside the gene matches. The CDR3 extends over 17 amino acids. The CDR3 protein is CATSDLPTSAQYNEQFF. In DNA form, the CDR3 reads TGTGCCACCAGTGATTTGCCAACTAGCGCCCAGTACAATGAGCAGTTCTTC.

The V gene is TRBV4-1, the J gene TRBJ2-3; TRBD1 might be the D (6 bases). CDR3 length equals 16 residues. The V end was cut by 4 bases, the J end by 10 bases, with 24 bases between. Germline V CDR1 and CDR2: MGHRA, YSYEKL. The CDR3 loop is CASSPQTSTGARAQYF. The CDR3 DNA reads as TGCGCCAGCAGCCCACAGACCTCGACAGGAGCAAGGGCGCAGTATTTT.